A selection of T cell receptor beta chains follows, all from one sample in a study of blood T cell repertoires in COVID-19. Sequencing was performed with immunoSEQ multiplex PCR; in TCRdb, only in-frame clones are kept and a portion is missing. Among 400,000 or so clones, around 90% were seen once, and the ten largest hold roughly 0.84%. Sequencing was carried out using peripheral blood. These receptors came from a man younger than 30 with COVID-19, enrolled during active disease. Both conserved end residues are part of each CDR3. D genes are given only for firm matches. A row's size may be missing; if present it is once, few, many or a size class.

TRBV5-6,TRBJ2-1,.,once,CASSSDTSSYNEQFF,TGTGCCAGCAGCTCCGATACGAGCTCCTACAATGAGCAGTTCTTC
TRBV5-1,TRBJ2-1,.,.,CASSPRFASEYRSSYNEQFF,TGCGCCAGCAGCCCCCGTTTTGCTAGCGAGTATAGGAGCTCCTACAATGAGCAGTTCTTC
TRBV19,TRBJ1-2,TRBD1,.,CASSIWGRTGPYGYTF,TGTGCCAGTAGTATATGGGGGCGGACAGGGCCCTATGGCTACACCTTC
TRBV19,TRBJ2-1,.,.,CASSPSGLANEQFF,TGTGCCAGTAGTCCCTCGGGTCTAGCCAATGAGCAGTTCTTC
TRBV27,TRBJ1-5,TRBD1,.,CASSLGTGVQPQHF,TGTGCCAGCAGTTTAGGGACAGGGGTTCAGCCCCAGCATTTT
TRBV6-5,TRBJ2-2,.,.,CASRGRGADTGELFF,TGTGCCAGCAGGGGGCGGGGAGCGGACACCGGGGAGCTGTTTTTT
TRBV18,TRBJ2-1,.,.,CASSPAGRLSYNEQFF,TGTGCCAGCTCACCGGCAGGGAGGCTGAGCTACAATGAGCAGTTCTTC
TRBV24-1,TRBJ1-5,TRBD1,.,CATSDSGQGAGNQPQHF,TGTGCCACCAGTGACTCTGGACAGGGGGCAGGCAATCAGCCCCAGCATTTT
TRBV11-2,TRBJ1-4,TRBD1,.,CASSFTGVYTNEKLFF,TGTGCCAGCAGCTTCACAGGGGTGTATACTAATGAAAAACTGTTTTTT
TRBV2,TRBJ2-5,TRBD1,.,CASRDIPDRVETQYF,TGTGCCAGCAGAGATATCCCGGACAGGGTAGAGACCCAGTACTTC
TRBV7-9,TRBJ2-7,TRBD2,.,CASSLWASGGYEQYF,TGTGCCAGCAGCTTATGGGCTAGCGGGGGGTACGAGCAGTACTTC
TRBV4-1,TRBJ2-7,.,.,CASSQLGGAREQYF,TGCGCCAGCAGCCAGTTAGGGGGGGCTCGCGAGCAGTACTTC
TRBV3-1/TRBV3-2,TRBJ1-2,TRBD1,.,CASSHADREGTGYTF,TGTGCCAGCAGCCACGCGGACAGGGAGGGTACGGGCTACACCTTC
TRBV5-1,TRBJ2-2,.,.,CASSLNGGGSTGELFF,TGCGCCAGCAGCCTGAACGGGGGCGGGAGCACCGGGGAGCTGTTTTTT
TRBV6-5,TRBJ2-7,.,.,CASTPRLGGSYEQYF,TGTGCCAGCACCCCCCGACTAGGTGGGTCCTACGAGCAGTACTTC
TRBV18,TRBJ1-1,TRBD1,.,CASSPPTGPNTEAFF,TGTGCCAGCTCACCCCCGACAGGGCCTAACACTGAAGCTTTCTTT
TRBV7-9,TRBJ2-2,.,.,CASSNQGTGELFF,TGTGCCAGCAGCAACCAGGGGACCGGGGAGCTGTTTTTT
TRBV10-3,TRBJ2-7,TRBD1,.,CAISPGTVSYEQYF,TGTGCCATCAGTCCCGGGACAGTGTCCTACGAGCAGTACTTC
TRBV9,TRBJ1-2,.,once,CASSPRLETNYGYTF,TGTGCCAGCAGCCCCCGTCTAGAAACTAACTATGGCTACACCTTC
TRBV4-1,TRBJ1-5,.,.,CASSQVPFVGGNQPQHF,TGCGCCAGCAGCCAAGTCCCCTTTGTTGGAGGCAATCAGCCCCAGCATTTT
TRBV18,TRBJ2-7,TRBD2,once,CASSPTGGGGGSYEQYF,TGTGCCAGCTCACCCACCGGGGGTGGCGGGGGCTCCTACGAGCAGTACTTC
TRBV5-1,TRBJ2-2,.,.,CASKETGNTGELFF,TGCGCCAGCAAGGAGACAGGGAACACCGGGGAGCTGTTTTTT
TRBV7-9,TRBJ1-6,.,.,CASSLVRGGNSPLHF,TGTGCCAGCAGCTTAGTCCGGGGAGGGAATTCACCCCTCCACTTT
TRBV7-8,TRBJ1-2,.,.,CASSFSRVGYGYTF,TGTGCCAGCAGCTTCAGCAGGGTAGGCTATGGCTACACCTTC
TRBV10-1,TRBJ1-1,.,.,CASSEQPRRTEAFF,TGCGCCAGCAGTGAACAGCCCCGAAGGACTGAAGCTTTCTTT
TRBV29-1,TRBJ2-1,TRBD2,once,CSVAGGLASYNEQFF,TGCAGCGTTGCGGGGGGTCTAGCAAGCTACAATGAGCAGTTCTTC
TRBV9,TRBJ2-1,TRBD2,.,CASSVGPSGSYNEQFF,TGTGCCAGCAGCGTAGGTCCTAGCGGTTCCTACAATGAGCAGTTCTTC
TRBV10-2,TRBJ1-1,TRBD1,.,CASTGTEMNTEAFF,TGCGCCAGCACCGGGACAGAAATGAACACTGAAGCTTTCTTT
TRBV27,TRBJ2-1,TRBD1,.,CASSPIGTGVNEQFF,TGTGCCAGCAGTCCGATCGGGACAGGGGTCAATGAGCAGTTCTTC
TRBV7-7,TRBJ2-2,TRBD2,once,CASSETSGTTGELFF,TGTGCCAGCAGCGAGACTAGCGGGACCACCGGGGAGCTGTTTTTT
TRBV5-5,TRBJ1-5,.,.,CASSYAGKHQPQHF,TGTGCCAGCAGCTATGCGGGTAAACATCAGCCCCAGCATTTT
TRBV7-3,TRBJ2-1,.,.,CASSLSSPGEQFF,TGTGCCAGCAGCTTAAGCTCGCCCGGTGAGCAGTTCTTC
TRBV19,TRBJ1-1,.,.,CASSARTASMNTEAFF,TGTGCCAGTAGTGCCCGGACAGCTTCGATGAACACTGAAGCTTTCTTT
TRBV2,TRBJ2-7,.,.,CASSPIPSTTKANEQYF,TGTGCCAGCAGTCCTATTCCGTCGACGACAAAGGCTAACGAGCAGTACTTC
TRBV18,TRBJ2-3,.,.,CASSPPGQSRTDTQYF,TGTGCCAGCTCACCACCCGGACAATCGCGCACAGATACGCAGTATTTT
TRBV30,TRBJ1-2,.,.,CAWSVTVYGYTF,TGTGCCTGGAGTGTAACAGTCTATGGCTACACCTTC
TRBV15,TRBJ1-2,TRBD1,.,CATSRGFRDRQNYGYTF,TGTGCCACCAGCAGAGGCTTCCGGGACAGGCAGAACTATGGCTACACCTTC
TRBV7-9,TRBJ2-7,.,.,CASSFVHSYEQYF,TGTGCCAGCAGCTTCGTGCACAGTTACGAGCAGTACTTC
TRBV5-6,TRBJ2-5,TRBD2,.,CASSIGEGQETQYF,TGTGCCAGCAGTATCGGGGAGGGCCAAGAGACCCAGTACTTC
TRBV24-1,TRBJ2-2,.,.,CATSDLKRGKTGELFF,TGTGCCACCAGTGATTTAAAAAGGGGAAAAACCGGGGAGCTGTTTTTT
TRBV5-1,TRBJ1-1,.,.,CASSLVGTSVNTEAFF,TGCGCCAGCAGCTTGGTGGGCACCTCGGTGAACACTGAAGCTTTCTTT
TRBV29-1,TRBJ2-1,.,.,CSQRSGNEQFF,TGCAGCCAACGCTCCGGGAATGAGCAGTTCTTC
TRBV9,TRBJ1-6,TRBD1,.,CASSVGQGAYNSPLHF,TGTGCCAGCAGCGTCGGACAGGGGGCCTATAATTCACCCCTCCACTTT
TRBV5-5,TRBJ2-3,.,.,CASSWATDTQYF,TGTGCCAGCAGCTGGGCTACAGATACGCAGTATTTT
TRBV20-1,TRBJ1-1,.,.,CSASLGGNTEAFF,TGCAGTGCTAGTCTGGGGGGAAACACTGAAGCTTTTTTT
TRBV11-3,TRBJ2-7,TRBD2,.,CASSLGGLAGLHYF,TGTGCCAGCAGCTTAGGGGGACTAGCGGGGCTACATTACTTC
TRBV7-9,TRBJ1-1,.,.,CASSGSGIRDTEAFF,TGTGCCAGCAGCGGATCAGGGATTCGAGACACTGAAGCTTTCTTT
TRBV19,TRBJ2-3,.,.,CASSNRVGTDTQYF,TGTGCCAGTAGTAACAGGGTGGGCACAGATACGCAGTATTTT
TRBV19,TRBJ2-7,.,.,CASSIVQGSYEQYF,TGTGCCAGTAGTATAGTTCAGGGTTCCTACGAGCAGTACTTC
TRBV9,TRBJ1-2,TRBD1,.,CASSSTGTGTSSYGYTF,TGTGCCAGCAGCTCCACCGGGACAGGAACCTCTAGCTATGGCTACACCTTC
TRBV18,TRBJ1-2,TRBD1,.,CASSPGTESQNYGYTF,TGTGCCAGCTCACCCGGGACAGAAAGCCAAAACTATGGCTACACCTTC
TRBV2,TRBJ2-2,TRBD2,.,CASSTSGNTGELFF,TGTGCCAGCAGTACTAGCGGAAACACCGGGGAGCTGTTTTTT
TRBV25-1,TRBJ1-3,.,.,CASIESGSSGNTIYF,TGTGCCAGCATAGAGAGTGGGAGCTCTGGAAACACCATATATTTT
TRBV6-5,TRBJ2-7,TRBD1,.,CASSTGTGRYEQYF,TGTGCCAGTTCAACCGGGACAGGGCGTTACGAGCAGTACTTC